This TCR beta chain was observed in a study of cytomegalovirus exposure and HLA in healthy donors. Study-wide findings and caveats: TRBV6-2, TRBV6-3 and some other V segments were unresolvable in 87-base-pair reads. Using the classifier, cytomegalovirus status was reportedly diagnosed with high specificity and sensitivity. Presence/absence analyses assumed roughly uniform sequencing depth across donors, which may not hold.

Germline V CDR1 and CDR2: SNHLY, FYNNEI. The CDR3 has 15 amino acids. The PCR contained 60 Vbeta and 13 Jbeta primers. The table came from immunoSEQ multiplex PCR; TCRdb's copy has only in-frame clones and leaves some out. The sample shows 70,000 to 100,000 clones, around three fifths of them seen only once. This clone was seen more than once but under ten times. Its antigen is not known. Sequencing input: PBMCs. The origin of this receptor is a woman in her fifties or sixties in good health and CMV-seropositive. V is TRBV2 and J is TRBJ2-5; 7 bases are a match to TRBD1. The tail of the sequence fits TRBJ2-7 better, so the J call may be wrong. This chain's CDR3 is CASSIRAGGFDEQYF. DNA for the CDR3: TGTGCCAGCAGTATTAGGGCAGGGGGTTTCGACGAGCAGTACTTC.